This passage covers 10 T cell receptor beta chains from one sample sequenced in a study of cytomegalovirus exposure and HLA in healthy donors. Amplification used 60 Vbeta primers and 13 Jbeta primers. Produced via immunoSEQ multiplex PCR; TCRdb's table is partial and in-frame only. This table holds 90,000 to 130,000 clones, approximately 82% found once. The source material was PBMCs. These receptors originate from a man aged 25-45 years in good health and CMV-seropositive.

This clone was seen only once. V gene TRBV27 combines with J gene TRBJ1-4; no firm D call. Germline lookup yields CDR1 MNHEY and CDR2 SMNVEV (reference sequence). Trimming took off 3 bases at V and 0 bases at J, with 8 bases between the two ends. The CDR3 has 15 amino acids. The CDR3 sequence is CASSFVRATNEKLFF. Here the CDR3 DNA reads TGTGCCAGCAGTTTCGTCCGTGCAACTAATGAAAAACTGTTTTTT.

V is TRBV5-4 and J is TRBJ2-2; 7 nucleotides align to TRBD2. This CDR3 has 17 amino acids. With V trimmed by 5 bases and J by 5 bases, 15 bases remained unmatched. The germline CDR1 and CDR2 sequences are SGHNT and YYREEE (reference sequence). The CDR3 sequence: CASRSGGASGLTGELFF. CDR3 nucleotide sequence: TGTGCCAGCAGGTCGGGTGGGGCTAGCGGCCTGACCGGGGAGCTGTTTTTT.

The CDR3 coding sequence is TGTGCCAGCAGACGCCGGGACAGGGACAACTACGAGCAGTACTTC. This gives the protein CASRRRDRDNYEQYF. The genes are TRBV6-5 and TRBJ2-7, with 9 bases matching TRBD1. The CDR3 is made up of 15 amino acids. The trim removed 6 bases at V and 3 bases at J, leaving 9 bases unmatched. From germline, CDR1 is MNHEY and CDR2 SVGAGI.

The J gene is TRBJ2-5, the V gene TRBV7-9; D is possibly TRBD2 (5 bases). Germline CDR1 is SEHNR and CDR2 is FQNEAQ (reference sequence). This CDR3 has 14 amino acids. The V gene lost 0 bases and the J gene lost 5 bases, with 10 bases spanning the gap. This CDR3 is CASSLAGASETQYF. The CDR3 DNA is TGTGCCAGCAGCTTAGCGGGAGCGAGCGAGACCCAGTACTTC. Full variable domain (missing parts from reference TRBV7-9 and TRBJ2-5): DTGVSQNPRHKITKRGQNVTFRCDPISEHNRLYWYRQTLGQGPEFLTYFQNEAQLEKSRLLSDRFSAERPKGSFSTLEIQRTEQGDSAMYLCASSLAGASETQYFGPGTRLLVL.

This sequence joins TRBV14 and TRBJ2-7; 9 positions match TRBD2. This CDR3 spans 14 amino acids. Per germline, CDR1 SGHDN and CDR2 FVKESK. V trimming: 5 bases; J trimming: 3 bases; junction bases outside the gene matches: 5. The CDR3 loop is CASSSLAGVYEQYF. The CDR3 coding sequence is TGTGCCAGCAGCTCTTTAGCGGGGGTCTACGAGCAGTACTTC.

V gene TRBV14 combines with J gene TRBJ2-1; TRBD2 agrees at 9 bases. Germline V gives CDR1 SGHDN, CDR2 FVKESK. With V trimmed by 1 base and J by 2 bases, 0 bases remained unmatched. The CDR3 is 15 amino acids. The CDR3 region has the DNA TGTGCCAGCAGCCAAGGCGGGGGGGCCTACAATGAGCAGTTCTTC. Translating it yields CASSQGGGAYNEQFF.

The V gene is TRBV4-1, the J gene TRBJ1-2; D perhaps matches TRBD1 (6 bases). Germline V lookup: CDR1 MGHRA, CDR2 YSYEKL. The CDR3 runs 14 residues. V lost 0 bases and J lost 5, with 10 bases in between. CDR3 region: CASSQEQGNYGYTF. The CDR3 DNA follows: TGCGCCAGCAGCCAAGAGCAGGGGAATTATGGCTACACCTTC.

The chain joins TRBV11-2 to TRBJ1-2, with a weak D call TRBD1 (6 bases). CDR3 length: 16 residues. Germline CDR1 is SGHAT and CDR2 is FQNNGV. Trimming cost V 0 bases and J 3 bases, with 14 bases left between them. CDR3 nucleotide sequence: TGTGCCAGCAGCTTAGAGTTGGACAGTTACGACTATGGCTACACCTTC. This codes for CASSLELDSYDYGYTF.

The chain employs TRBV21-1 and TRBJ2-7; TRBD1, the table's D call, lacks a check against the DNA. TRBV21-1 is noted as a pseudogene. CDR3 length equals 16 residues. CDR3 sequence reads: CASSNGQDESSYEQYV. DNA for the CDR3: TGTGCCAGCAGCAACGGACAGGACGAATCCTCCTACGAGCAGTACGTC.

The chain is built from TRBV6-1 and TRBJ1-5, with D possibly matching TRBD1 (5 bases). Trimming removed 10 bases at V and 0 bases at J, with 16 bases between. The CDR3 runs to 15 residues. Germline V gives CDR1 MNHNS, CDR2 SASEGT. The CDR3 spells CATWGDLYSNQPQHF. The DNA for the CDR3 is TGTGCCACTTGGGGGGACTTATATAGCAATCAGCCCCAGCATTTT.